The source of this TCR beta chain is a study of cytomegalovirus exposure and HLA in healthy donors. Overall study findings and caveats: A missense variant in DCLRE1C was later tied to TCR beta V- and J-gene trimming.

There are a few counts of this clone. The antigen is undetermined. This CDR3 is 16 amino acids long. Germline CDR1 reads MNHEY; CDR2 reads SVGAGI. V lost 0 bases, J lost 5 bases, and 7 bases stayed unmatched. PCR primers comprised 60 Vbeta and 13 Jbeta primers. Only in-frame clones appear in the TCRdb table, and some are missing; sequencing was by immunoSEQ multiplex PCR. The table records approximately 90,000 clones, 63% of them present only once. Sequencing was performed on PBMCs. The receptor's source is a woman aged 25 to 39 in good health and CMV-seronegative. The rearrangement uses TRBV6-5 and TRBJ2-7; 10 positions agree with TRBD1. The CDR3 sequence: CASSYSMGQGRNEQYF. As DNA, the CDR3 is TGTGCCAGCAGTTACTCGATGGGACAGGGGCGAAACGAGCAGTACTTC.